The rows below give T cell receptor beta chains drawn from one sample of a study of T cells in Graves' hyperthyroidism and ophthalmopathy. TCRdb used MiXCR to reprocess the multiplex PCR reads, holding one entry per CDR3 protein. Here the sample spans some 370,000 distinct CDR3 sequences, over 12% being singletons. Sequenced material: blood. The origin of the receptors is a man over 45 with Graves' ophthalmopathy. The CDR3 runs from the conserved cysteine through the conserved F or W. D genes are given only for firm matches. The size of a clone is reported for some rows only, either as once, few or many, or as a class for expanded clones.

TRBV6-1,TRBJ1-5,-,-,CASSYAGNQPQHF,TGTGCCAGCAGTTACGCGGGCAATCAGCCCCAGCATTTT
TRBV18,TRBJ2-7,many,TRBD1,CASSPPGTAYEQYF,TGTGCCAGCTCACCACCGGGGACAGCCTACGAGCAGTACTTC
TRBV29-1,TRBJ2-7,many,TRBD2,CSVSGINEQYF,TGCAGCGTTAGCGGGATTAACGAGCAGTACTTC
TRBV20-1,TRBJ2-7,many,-,CSASGASYEQYF,TGCAGTGCCTCAGGGGCCTCCTACGAGCAGTACTTC
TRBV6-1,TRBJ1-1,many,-,CASRDNGVNTEAFF,TGTGCCAGCAGGGACAACGGAGTGAACACTGAAGCTTTCTTT
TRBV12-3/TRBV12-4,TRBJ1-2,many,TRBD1,CASRDRGGGYTF,TGTGCCAGCAGGGACAGGGGTGGCGGCTACACCTTC
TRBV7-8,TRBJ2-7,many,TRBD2,CASSRRLAAGGYEQYF,TGTGCCAGCAGCCGACGACTAGCGGCCGGCGGATACGAGCAGTACTTC
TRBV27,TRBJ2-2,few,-,CASSLVYNTGELFF,TGTGCCAGCAGTTTAGTCTATAACACCGGGGAGCTGTTTTTT
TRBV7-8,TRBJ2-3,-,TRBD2,CASSPAGLAGTYTQYF,TGTGCCAGCAGCCCCGCCGGACTAGCGGGAACATATACGCAGTATTTT
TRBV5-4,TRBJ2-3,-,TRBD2,CASSFKTSGRSSTDTQYF,TGTGCCAGCAGCTTTAAAACTAGCGGGAGGTCTAGCACAGATACGCAGTATTTT
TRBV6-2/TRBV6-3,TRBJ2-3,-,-,CASSYGFLGETITDTQYF,TGTGCCAGCAGTTACGGCTTTCTTGGGGAAACCATCACAGATACGCAGTATTTT
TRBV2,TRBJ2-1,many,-,CASREPDTSSYNEQFF,TGTGCCAGCAGGGAGCCAGACACGAGCTCCTACAATGAGCAGTTCTTC
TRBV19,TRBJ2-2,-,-,CASILSGASGELFF,TGTGCCAGTATTTTGTCCGGGGCCTCCGGGGAGCTGTTTTTT
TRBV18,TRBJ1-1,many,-,CASSPERSAVTEAFF,TGTGCCAGCTCACCAGAGCGGTCCGCTGTGACTGAAGCTTTCTTT
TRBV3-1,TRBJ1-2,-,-,CASSQYEGYGYTF,TGTGCCAGCAGCCAATACGAGGGCTATGGCTACACCTTC
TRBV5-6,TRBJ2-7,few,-,CASSLLNDRKTYEQYF,TGTGCCAGCAGCTTGCTTAATGACAGAAAAACTTACGAGCAGTACTTC
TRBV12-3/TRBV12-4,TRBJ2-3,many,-,CASSPSASTDTQYF,TGTGCCAGCAGTCCTAGCGCCAGCACAGATACGCAGTATTTT
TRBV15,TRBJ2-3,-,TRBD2,CATSRPLAGGPSSTDTQYF,TGTGCCACCAGCAGACCACTAGCGGGAGGGCCCTCGAGCACAGATACGCAGTATTTT
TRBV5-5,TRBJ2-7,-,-,CASRNQLGKPYEQYF,TGTGCCAGCAGGAACCAACTGGGGAAACCCTACGAGCAGTACTTC
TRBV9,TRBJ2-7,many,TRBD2,CASSSTPGTSDEQYF,TGTGCCAGCAGCTCTACCCCCGGGACTAGCGACGAGCAGTACTTC
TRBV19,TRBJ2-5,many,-,CASSIPRGSANQETQYF,TGTGCCAGTAGTATCCCCCGGGGTAGCGCCAATCAAGAGACCCAGTACTTC
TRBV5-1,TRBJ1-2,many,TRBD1,CASSTDRVYGYTF,TGCGCCAGCAGCACTGACAGGGTCTACGGCTACACCTTC
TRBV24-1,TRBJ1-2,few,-,CATSDGRRNGYTF,TGTGCCACCAGTGATGGGAGAAGGAATGGCTACACCTTC
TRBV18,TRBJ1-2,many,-,CASSPDSHYGYTF,TGTGCCAGCTCACCAGACAGCCACTATGGCTACACCTTC
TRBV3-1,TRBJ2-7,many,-,CASSHDKRQQYF,TGTGCCAGCAGCCACGATAAGCGGCAGCAGTACTTC
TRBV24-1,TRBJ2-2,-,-,CATSDLGGELFF,TGTGCCACCAGTGATTTAGGCGGGGAGCTGTTTTTT
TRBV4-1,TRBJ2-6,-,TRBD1,CASSRGQGAPGANVLTF,TGCGCCAGCAGCCGGGGACAGGGGGCGCCAGGGGCCAACGTCCTGACTTTC
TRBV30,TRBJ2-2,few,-,CAWSGGSGELFF,TGTGCCTGGAGTGGGGGGTCCGGGGAGCTGTTTTTT
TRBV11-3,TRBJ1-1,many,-,CASSPDGDMNTEAFF,TGTGCCAGCAGCCCCGACGGGGACATGAACACTGAAGCTTTCTTT
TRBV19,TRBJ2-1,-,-,CASSTYGLIGFGNEQFF,TGTGCCAGTAGTACATATGGACTGATTGGGTTCGGCAATGAGCAGTTCTTC
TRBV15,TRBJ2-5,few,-,CATSRDRIPSGETQYF,TGTGCCACCAGCAGAGATCGGATCCCGTCGGGAGAGACCCAGTACTTC
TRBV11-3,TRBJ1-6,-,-,CASSLGTGSYNSPLHF,TGTGCCAGCAGCTTAGGAACAGGGTCCTATAATTCACCCCTCCACTTT
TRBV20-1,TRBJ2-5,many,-,CSARPGETQYF,TGCAGTGCCCGACCTGGGGAGACCCAGTACTTC